A single sample gave rise to the 30 T cell receptor beta chains below, sequenced in a study of T cell responses to AZD1222 COVID-19 vaccine. Libraries were prepared by immunoSEQ multiplex PCR; TCRdb keeps only in-frame clonotypes and omits some of them. The sample lists 91,000 or so clones; roughly nine tenths were seen once. Sequencing was performed on peripheral blood, taken 28 days after the second AZD1222 dose. These receptors were obtained from an adult who received the AZD1222 COVID-19 vaccine.

This rearrangement joins TRBV5-1 to TRBJ2-2; 9 bases are a match to TRBD1. The CDR3 runs 16 residues. Germline trimming cut 4 bases from V and 6 bases from J; bases unmatched to any gene: 10. Germline V gives CDR1 SGHRS, CDR2 YFSETQ. In DNA, the CDR3 is TGCGCCAGCAGCCCGGGCCGGGACAGGGTATCCGGGGAGCTGTTTTTT. Residues: CASSPGRDRVSGELFF.

The genes are TRBV5-1 and TRBJ1-1; D ambiguous. The germline V gene has CDR1 SGHRS and CDR2 YFSETQ. The CDR3 is made up of 14 amino acids. Between the trimmed V and J ends, which lost 0 bases and 1 base, there was a span of 7 bases. The chain's CDR3 is CASSLGPANTEAFF. The CDR3 DNA reads as TGCGCCAGCAGCTTGGGGCCAGCGAACACTGAAGCTTTCTTT.

The chain uses TRBV6-2 or TRBV6-3 and TRBJ2-7; TRBD2 matches at 8 bases. The CDR3 runs to 15 residues. The germline V gene encodes CDR1 MNHEY and CDR2 SVGEGT. V lost 5 bases to trimming and J lost 0 bases; unmatched junction nucleotides: 6. CDR3 amino acids: CASSAGGYSSYEQYF. The CDR3 nucleotides read TGTGCCAGCAGTGCGGGGGGCTACAGCTCCTACGAGCAGTACTTC.

The rearrangement joins TRBV13 to TRBJ2-3, with 10 bases fitting TRBD2. Germline V gene sequence: CDR1 PRHDT, CDR2 FYEKMQ (reference sequence). The CDR3 runs 19 residues. V shed 1 base and J 2 bases; nucleotides not matched to a gene: 12. The CDR3 DNA sequence: TGTGCCAGCAGCTTAGTGTCTCTAGCGGGGGCGTCGCCCACAGATACGCAGTATTTT. Translation gives CASSLVSLAGASPTDTQYF.

This chain's CDR3 is CASSLAPGTAAINYGYTF. The CDR3 nucleotides read TGTGCCAGCAGCTTGGCCCCCGGGACAGCCGCAATAAACTATGGCTACACCTTC. The chain uses TRBV5-6 and TRBJ1-2; 7 bases agree with TRBD1. The CDR3 is 18 amino acids. The V segment lost 0 bases and the J segment 2 bases; nucleotides outside the gene matches: 13. CDR1 is SGHDT, CDR2 YYEEEE, per germline.

This chain joins TRBV7-3 and TRBJ2-2; TRBD2 matches at 7 bases. CDR1 and CDR2 (germline): SGHTA, FQGTGA. V lost 5 bases, J lost 0 bases, and 6 bases stayed unmatched. CDR3 length equals 16 residues. The CDR3 sequence is CASSPREGPNTGELFF. Here the CDR3 DNA reads TGTGCCAGCAGCCCCAGGGAGGGTCCGAACACCGGGGAGCTGTTTTTT.

The chain combines TRBV7-8 with TRBJ1-5; D may be TRBD1 (6 bases). The V gene's germline CDR1 is SGHVS and CDR2 FQNEAQ. This CDR3 is built from 15 residues. The ends were cut back, 5 bases at V and 1 base at J, with 12 bases in the middle. Written as DNA, the CDR3 is TGTGCCAGCAGCCCCGGGACATTAAGCAATCAGCCCCAGCATTTT. Its protein product is CASSPGTLSNQPQHF.

The chain is built from TRBV6-2 or TRBV6-3 and TRBJ1-1, with a tentative D call TRBD1 (5 bases). V was cut by 4 bases and J by 8 bases, with 17 bases left in between. Germline CDR1 is MNHEY and CDR2 is SVGEGT. The CDR3 length is 14 residues. Here the CDR3 reads CASSFGGRTREAFF. For the CDR3, the DNA is TGTGCCAGCAGTTTCGGGGGAAGGACCCGGGAAGCTTTCTTT.

The rearrangement joins TRBV7-6 to TRBJ2-2; TRBD1 matches at 9 bases. Trimming removed 0 bases from V and 3 bases from J; junction bases left unmatched: 2. The CDR3 runs 16 residues. CDR1 and CDR2 from the germline V gene are SGHVS and FNYEAQ. The CDR3 loop reads CASSLAQGAYTGELFF. As DNA, the CDR3 is TGTGCCAGCAGCTTAGCACAGGGGGCCTACACCGGGGAGCTGTTTTTT.

This clone came up a few times. The J gene is TRBJ2-1, the V gene TRBV19; TRBD2 matches 10 bases. Germline V gene sequence: CDR1 LNHDA, CDR2 SQIVND (reference sequence). The CDR3 runs to 15 residues. V lost 5 bases and J lost 7; bases outside the gene matches: 8. CDR3 in amino acids: CASSASGGVYNEQFF. CDR3 DNA: TGTGCCAGTAGTGCCAGCGGGGGGGTGTATAATGAGCAGTTCTTC.

The J gene is TRBJ2-7, the V gene TRBV4-1, with 8 positions matching TRBD1. The CDR3 extends over 15 amino acids. Germline assignment: CDR1 MGHRA and CDR2 YSYEKL. With V trimmed by 0 bases and J by 7 bases, 8 bases remained unmatched. The CDR3 spells CASSQDRGRGREQYF. CDR3 nucleotide sequence: TGCGCCAGCAGCCAAGATCGCGGCAGGGGGCGGGAGCAGTACTTC.

This chain connects TRBV6-6 to TRBJ1-3, with a weak D call TRBD1 (6 bases). Germline CDR1 MNHNY, CDR2 SVGAGI (reference sequence). V lost 5 bases and J 1 base, leaving 18 bases between the germline ends. This CDR3 comprises 17 residues. The CDR3 DNA reads TGTGCCAGCAGTCCTGGACTAGGGGGTTTTTCTGGAAACACCATATATTTT. It translates to CASSPGLGGFSGNTIYF.

A word on this clone: The same CDR3 also results from other DNA sequences found in this sample. The gene calls are TRBV29-1 and TRBJ1-1; D may be TRBD1 (6 bases). Trimming took off 6 bases at V and 2 bases at J, with 10 bases between the two ends. This CDR3 contains 12 residues. Germline V gene lookup returns CDR1 SQVTM and CDR2 ANQGSEA. CDR3: CSVGTPNTEAFF. The CDR3 DNA reads TGCAGCGTCGGGACACCTAACACTGAAGCTTTCTTT. The complete variable domain, with remaining parts taken from reference TRBV29-1 and TRBJ1-1, reads SAVISQKPSRDICQRGTSLTIQCQVDSQVTMMFWYRQQPGQSLTLIATANQGSEATYESGFVIDKFPISRPNLTFSTLTVSNMSPEDSSIYLCSVGTPNTEAFFGQGTRLTVV.

The chain employs TRBV7-8 and TRBJ2-5; 8 nucleotides agree with TRBD1. This CDR3 is built from 16 residues. The V gene end was trimmed by 2 bases and the J gene end by 3 bases; junction bases not matched to a gene: 8. CDR1 SGHVS and CDR2 FQNEAQ come from the germline V gene. The CDR3 DNA follows: TGTGCCAGCAGCTTAAACGGGCCAGGGGGCGAAGAGACCCAGTACTTC. It specifies CASSLNGPGGEETQYF.

J is TRBJ1-6 and V is TRBV5-5; 11 nucleotides agree with TRBD1. Looked up from germline, CDR1 is SGHKS and CDR2 is YYEKEE (reference sequence). Unmatched junction bases numbered 2, after V lost 2 bases and J lost 1 base. The CDR3 is 17 residues long. The CDR3 loop is CASSLGTGGSYNSPLHF. The CDR3 DNA follows: TGTGCCAGCAGCTTAGGGACAGGGGGGTCCTATAATTCACCCCTCCACTTT.

The chain employs TRBV9 and TRBJ1-4, with D tentatively TRBD1 (5 bases). The germline gives CDR1 SGDLS, CDR2 YYNGEE. Between the trimmed V and J ends, which lost 2 bases and 2 bases, there was a span of 16 bases. The CDR3 is made up of 17 amino acids. The CDR3 DNA follows: TGTGCCAGCAGCGTGGGGACCTCAGATGAGACTAATGAAAAACTGTTTTTT. Translation gives CASSVGTSDETNEKLFF.

The J gene is TRBJ1-6, the V gene TRBV5-6; 9 nucleotides align to TRBD1. The length of the CDR3 is 14 residues. Trimming removed 2 bases from V and 10 bases from J; junction bases left unmatched: 4. CDR1 is SGHDT, CDR2 YYEEEE, per germline. The chain's CDR3 is CASSLGQGQSPLHF. CDR3 DNA sequence: TGTGCCAGCAGCTTAGGACAGGGGCAGTCACCCCTCCACTTT.

J is TRBJ2-3 and V is TRBV6-5; 7 bases map to TRBD1. V lost 2 bases and J lost 7; bases outside the gene matches: 3. CDR1 is MNHEY, CDR2 SVGAGI, per germline. The CDR3 totals 13 residues. The CDR3 loop is CASSYGTEYTQYF. Here the CDR3 DNA reads TGTGCCAGCAGTTACGGGACAGAATATACGCAGTATTTT.

The chain combines TRBV30 with TRBJ1-4; no clear D gene. Germline V lookup: CDR1 GTSNPN, CDR2 SVGIG (reference sequence). V shed 1 base and J shed 2 bases, with 5 bases lying between them. The CDR3 runs 13 residues. The CDR3 sequence is CAWSAGTNEKLFF. CDR3 DNA: TGTGCCTGGAGTGCGGGGACTAATGAAAAACTGTTTTTT.

The rearrangement uses TRBV28 and TRBJ1-5; a weak D match, TRBD1 (5 bases). Per germline, CDR1 MDHEN and CDR2 SYDVKM. This CDR3 spans 17 amino acids. V gave up 5 bases and J gave up 0 bases, with 17 bases separating them. CDR3 DNA: TGTGCCAGCAGTCTTATGGCGGGGCTATTTAGCAATCAGCCCCAGCATTTT. It yields the protein CASSLMAGLFSNQPQHF.

The rearrangement uses TRBV19 and TRBJ1-5, with unresolved D. Per germline, CDR1 LNHDA and CDR2 SQIVND (reference sequence). Between the trimmed V and J ends, which lost 3 bases and 0 bases, there was a span of 6 bases. The CDR3 is 14 residues long. The CDR3 region is CASSIGFSNQPQHF. DNA of the CDR3: TGTGCCAGTAGTATTGGTTTTAGCAATCAGCCCCAGCATTTT.

The chain uses TRBV11-2 and TRBJ2-3; 10 bases are a match to TRBD2. J gave up 2 bases and V 1 base, and 3 bases lay outside the gene matches. Germline CDR1 reads SGHAT; CDR2 reads FQNNGV. CDR3 length: 16 amino acids. CDR3 DNA: TGTGCCAGCAGCTTAGTAGCGGGGGGCTCCACAGATACGCAGTATTTT. Its translation is CASSLVAGGSTDTQYF.

V usage is TRBV7-3 and J usage is TRBJ2-5; 8 nucleotides match TRBD1. J gave up 4 bases and V 5 bases, and 3 bases lay outside the gene matches. Per the germline V gene, CDR1 is SGHTA and CDR2 is FQGTGA. This CDR3 contains 13 residues. CDR3 amino acids: CASSQTGAETQYF. CDR3 sequence (DNA): TGTGCCAGCAGCCAGACAGGGGCAGAGACCCAGTACTTC. The whole variable domain, filled in from reference TRBV7-3 and TRBJ2-5, reads GAGVSQTPSNKVTEKGKYVELRCDPISGHTALYWYRQSLGQGPEFLIYFQGTGAADDSGLPNDRFFAVRPEGSVSTLKIQRTERGDSAVYLCASSQTGAETQYFGPGTRLLVL.

The chain links TRBV30 to TRBJ1-3, with 9 bases that match TRBD1. The CDR3 runs 16 residues. The germline V gene encodes CDR1 GTSNPN and CDR2 SVGIG (reference sequence). J gave up 0 bases and V 5 bases, and 8 bases lay outside the gene matches. DNA for the CDR3: TGTGCCTGGGTCAGGGACAGGGCTAACTCTGGAAACACCATATATTTT. Translation: CAWVRDRANSGNTIYF. The whole variable domain, filled in from reference TRBV30 and TRBJ1-3, reads SQTIHQWPATLVQPVGSPLSLECTVEGTSNPNLYWYRQAAGRGLQLLFYSVGIGQISSEVPQNLSASRPQDRQFILSSKKLLLSDSGFYLCAWVRDRANSGNTIYFGEGSWLTVV.

V is TRBV3-1 (or the pseudogene TRBV3-2) and J is TRBJ1-5; the D is unclear. In germline, CDR1 is LGHDT, CDR2 YNNKEL (reference sequence). Deletions cut 1 base from V and 7 bases from J, with 11 bases between. This CDR3 has 14 residues. CDR3: CASSQGYPGQPQHF. As DNA, the CDR3 is TGTGCCAGCAGCCAAGGCTATCCCGGGCAGCCCCAGCATTTT.

CDR3 sequence (DNA): TGTGCCAGCAGTTTGAGTAGGGGGATGAACACTGAAGCTTTCTTT. Translation: CASSLSRGMNTEAFF. The chain employs TRBV27 and TRBJ1-1; TRBD1 is a possible D gene (6 bases). Trimming stripped 3 bases from V and 0 bases from J, with 11 bases between. From germline, CDR1 is MNHEY and CDR2 SMNVEV (reference sequence). This CDR3 region has 15 residues.

V usage is TRBV2 and J usage is TRBJ1-6, with D possibly matching TRBD1 (5 bases). Germline V gene data show CDR1 as SNHLY and CDR2 as FYNNEI. The CDR3 runs 17 residues. Trimming left V 6 bases short and J 5 bases short, with 20 bases between. This CDR3 is CASSPSTVFGNNSPLHF. The CDR3 nucleotides read TGTGCCAGCAGCCCCTCGACAGTATTTGGGAATAATTCACCCCTCCACTTT.

The V call is TRBV6-6, the J call TRBJ2-6; 8 positions agree with TRBD1. CDR3 length: 15 residues. Per germline, CDR1 MNHNY and CDR2 SVGAGI (reference sequence). The J segment lost 1 base and the V segment lost 5 bases, leaving 1 base of the junction unmatched. CDR3 in amino acids: CASSRTGSGANVLTF. Written as DNA, the CDR3 is TGTGCCAGCAGTCGGACAGGGTCTGGGGCCAACGTCCTGACTTTC.

V is TRBV11-2 and J is TRBJ1-1, with TRBD1 identical over 8 bases. The CDR3 sequence is 16 residues long. Germline V gene data show CDR1 as SGHAT and CDR2 as FQNNGV. V shed 5 bases, J shed 0 bases, and the junction held 8 bases outside the gene matches. The CDR3 nucleotides are TGTGCCAGCAGCGGCGCAGGGGGCCGAATGAACACTGAAGCTTTCTTT. Its protein product is CASSGAGGRMNTEAFF.

The CDR3 here is CASSDGSYNEQFF. The CDR3 nucleotides read TGTGCCAGCAGCGACGGGAGCTACAATGAGCAGTTCTTC. This chain links TRBV13 with TRBJ2-1; D may be TRBD2 (6 bases). CDR1 and CDR2 from the germline V gene are PRHDT and FYEKMQ (reference sequence). CDR3 length: 13 residues. V shed 5 bases and J shed 3 bases, with 8 bases lying between them.